This T cell receptor beta chain was documented in a study of cytomegalovirus exposure and HLA in healthy donors. Study-level results: Being productive about 90% or about 30% of the time was typical of most TCR beta V segments in an earlier analysis.

Trimming took 6 bases from V and 4 from J, leaving 10 bases between them. In germline, CDR1 is MGHDK, CDR2 SYGVNS. The length of the CDR3 is 13 residues. Vbeta (60) and Jbeta (13) primers were used in the PCR. Method: immunoSEQ multiplex PCR; TCRdb's copy keeps in-frame clones and lacks some. The table lists 130,000 or so clones, 65% to 85% of them singletons, with approximately 1.5% in the top ten. To note about this clone: What it binds is unknown.

Sequencing input: PBMCs. The sequence derives from a woman aged 18-35 years in good health and CMV-seronegative. The chain is built from TRBV25-1 and TRBJ2-1; D unresolved. CDR3 coding DNA: TGTGCCAGCAGCACGCTAGGTTACAATGAGCAGTTCTTC. The encoded protein is CASSTLGYNEQFF.